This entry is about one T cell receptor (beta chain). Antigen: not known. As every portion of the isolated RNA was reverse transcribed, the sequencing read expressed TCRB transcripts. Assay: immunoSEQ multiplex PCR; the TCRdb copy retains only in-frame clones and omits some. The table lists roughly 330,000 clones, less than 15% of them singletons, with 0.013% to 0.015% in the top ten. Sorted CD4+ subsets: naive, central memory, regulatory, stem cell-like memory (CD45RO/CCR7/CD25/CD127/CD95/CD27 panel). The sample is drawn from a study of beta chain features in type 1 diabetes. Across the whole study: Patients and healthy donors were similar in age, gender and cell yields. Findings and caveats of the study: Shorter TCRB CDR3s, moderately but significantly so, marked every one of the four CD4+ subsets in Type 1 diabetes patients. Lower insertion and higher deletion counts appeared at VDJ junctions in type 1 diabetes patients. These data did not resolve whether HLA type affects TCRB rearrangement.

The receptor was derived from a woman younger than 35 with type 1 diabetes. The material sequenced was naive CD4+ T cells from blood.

The CDR3 here is CASSVDGDRYNEQFF. Here the CDR3 DNA reads TGTGCCAGCAGCGTAGACGGGGACAGATACAATGAGCAGTTCTTC. The chain recombines TRBV9 with TRBJ2-1; 7 bases map to TRBD1. CDR1 and CDR2 from the germline V gene are SGDLS and YYNGEE. J was trimmed by 4 bases and V by 0 bases; bases with no gene match: 4. The CDR3 totals 15 residues.